Below are 14 T cell receptor beta chains sequenced from a single sample in a study of cytomegalovirus exposure and HLA in healthy donors (TCRdb year 2017). The library was made by the immunoSEQ multiplex PCR assay. For the multiplex PCR, a mixture combining 60 forward primers for TCR Vbeta segments and 13 reverse primers for TCR Jbeta segments was used. TCRdb re-hosts the immuneACCESS table, in-frame sequences only. Its copies lack some clones; in the studies checked, an unresolved V gene accounts for under half of them, and the cause for the rest is not known. This sample comprises more than 60,000 clones, around 77% of them detected only once. The ten largest clones capture roughly 4% of the sample. The specimen was PBMCs. Source of these receptors: a woman aged 25 to 39 in good health and CMV-seronegative.

In this sample, this clone turned up a few times. The rearrangement links TRBV2 to TRBJ2-1; 7 positions agree with TRBD2. V lost 8 bases and J lost 0; bases outside the gene matches: 4. In germline, CDR1 is SNHLY, CDR2 FYNNEI. The CDR3 runs 14 residues. The CDR3 spells CASGSGNSYNEQFF. The CDR3 DNA sequence: TGTGCCAGCGGAAGCGGGAACTCCTACAATGAGCAGTTCTTC.

This clone was counted only a few times. CDR3 DNA sequence: TGTGCCAGCAGCTTCAGAGGAAATGAAAAACTGTTTTTT. Translation gives CASSFRGNEKLFF. The chain has TRBV13 and TRBJ1-4, with D unresolved. V was trimmed by 3 bases and J by 5 bases, leaving 7 bases between them. CDR1 PRHDT and CDR2 FYEKMQ come from the germline V gene (reference sequence). The CDR3 contains 13 residues. Filled out from reference TRBV13 and TRBJ1-4, the complete variable domain reads AAGVIQSPRHLIKEKRETATLKCYPIPRHDTVYWYQQGPGQDPQFLISFYEKMQSDKGSIPDRFSAQQFSDYHSELNMSSLELGDSALYFCASSFRGNEKLFFGSGTQLSVL.

The genes are TRBV9 and TRBJ2-1; D not resolved. The CDR3 is 15 residues long. Germline CDR1 is SGDLS and CDR2 is YYNGEE. Trimming shortened V by 0 bases and J by 1 base, and 8 bases separated the two germline ends. CDR3 DNA: TGTGCCAGCAGCGTAGGTTCGTCGTCCTACAATGAGCAGTTCTTC. Protein sequence: CASSVGSSSYNEQFF.

J is TRBJ2-7 and V is TRBV18; 9 nucleotides align to TRBD2. V shed 5 bases, J shed 5 bases, and the junction held 7 bases outside the gene matches. The CDR3 has 14 amino acids. Looked up from germline, CDR1 is KGHSH and CDR2 is LQKENI. CDR3 nucleotide sequence: TGTGCCAGCTCAGTAGCGGGAGCCGGGGACGAGCAGTACTTC. It is translated as CASSVAGAGDEQYF.

This clone appeared once. At one of its ends the junction is not consistent with the germline gene, which may arise from a read error. The V gene is TRBV4-1, the J gene TRBJ2-1; 8 bases are shared with TRBD2. CDR3 length: 17 amino acids. CDR1 is MGHRA, CDR2 YSYEKL, per germline. The CDR3 region is CASSQGWGLAAGVVTVF. CDR3 nucleotide sequence: TGCGCCAGCAGCCAAGGGTGGGGCTTGGCAGCGGGGGTGGTAACGGTCTTC.

V usage is TRBV4-1 and J usage is TRBJ2-7, with a tentative D call TRBD2 (5 bases). V was pared by 1 base and J by 5 bases, with 18 bases between. Germline-derived CDR1 and CDR2 are MGHRA and YSYEKL. CDR3 length: 16 residues. The CDR3 coding sequence is TGCGCCAGCAGCCAAGCCAGGTTCCGGGGATTCCACGAGCAGTACTTC. It encodes CASSQARFRGFHEQYF.

CDR3 in amino acids: CASSPLSGELFF. The CDR3 region has the DNA TGTGCCAGCAGTCCTCTCTCCGGGGAGCTGTTTTTT. J is TRBJ2-2 and V is TRBV7-3; unclear D gene. Germline V CDR1 and CDR2: SGHTA, FQGTGA. This CDR3 comprises 12 residues. The V end lost 6 bases, the J end lost 6 bases, and 8 bases lay between the germline ends.

The V gene is TRBV6-5, the J gene TRBJ1-2; 7 nucleotides agree with TRBD1. The CDR3 has 15 amino acids. Germline V lookup: CDR1 MNHEY, CDR2 SVGAGI. Losses at the gene ends were 0 bases for V and 7 bases for J; bases not matched to a gene: 8. The CDR3 DNA sequence: TGTGCCAGCAGTTACTCTCGACAGGGTGTGTTTGGCTACACCTTC. Protein product: CASSYSRQGVFGYTF.

The rearrangement joins TRBV6-5 to TRBJ2-7, with a tentative D call TRBD2 (5 bases). Between the trimmed V and J ends, which lost 2 bases and 6 bases, there was a span of 8 bases. Germline assignment: CDR1 MNHEY and CDR2 SVGAGI. The CDR3 contains 12 residues. CDR3 protein: CASSYGGREQYF. In DNA form, the CDR3 reads TGTGCCAGCAGTTACGGCGGGCGCGAGCAGTACTTC.

The rearrangement joins TRBV7-8 to TRBJ1-4; no firm D call. CDR3 size: 15 residues. The V gene lost 1 base and the J gene lost 4 bases, with 10 bases spanning the gap. Germline V CDR1 and CDR2: SGHVS, FQNEAQ. The CDR3 here is CASSLVRRVNEKLFF. The CDR3 DNA is TGTGCCAGCAGCTTAGTCCGACGGGTTAATGAAAAACTGTTTTTT.

The sample holds one count of this clone. The J gene is TRBJ1-5, the V gene TRBV4-1; a possible D gene is TRBD1 (5 bases). Germline V gene data show CDR1 as MGHRA and CDR2 as YSYEKL. This CDR3 region has 14 residues. Deletions cut 4 bases from V and 2 bases from J, with 9 bases between. CDR3 region: CASSPRRGNQPQHF. In nucleotides, the CDR3 is TGCGCCAGCAGCCCTCGCAGGGGCAATCAGCCCCAGCATTTT.

V and J are TRBV6-1 and TRBJ2-3; 8 nucleotides match TRBD1. V lost 7 bases, J lost 4 bases, and 10 bases stayed unmatched. Germline V gene sequence: CDR1 MNHNS, CDR2 SASEGT. This CDR3 has 15 residues. The CDR3 nucleotides read TGTGCCAGCACGTCCCGCGGACAGGGAGCAGATACGCAGTATTTT. Residues: CASTSRGQGADTQYF.

The rearrangement joins TRBV6-5 to TRBJ1-1; unclear D gene. The germline V gene encodes CDR1 MNHEY and CDR2 SVGAGI. The ends were cut back, 10 bases at V and 7 bases at J, with 16 bases in the middle. The CDR3 length is 12 residues. The CDR3 protein is CATQDFTGEAFF. CDR3 coding DNA: TGTGCCACGCAAGACTTTACCGGTGAAGCTTTCTTT.

The CDR3 here is CSVEHQGAFQETQYF. The CDR3, as DNA: TGCAGCGTTGAACACCAGGGGGCGTTCCAAGAGACCCAGTACTTC. The chain carries TRBV29-1 and TRBJ2-5; 8 bases are shared with TRBD1. The CDR3 is made up of 15 amino acids. Per the germline V gene, CDR1 is SQVTM and CDR2 is ANQGSEA. Unmatched junction bases numbered 6, after V lost 2 bases and J lost 1 base.